Here is one T cell receptor beta chain with its context. Its specificity is unknown. This record belongs to a study of cytomegalovirus exposure and HLA in healthy donors. General study results and limits: Compared with the roughly 730-donor mean, an Asian-associated ancestry cluster reportedly had fewer N-insertions, according to a later analysis. An analysis done earlier found most TCR beta V segments productive about 90% or about 30% of the time.

Primers for the PCR totalled 60 Vbeta and 13 Jbeta. This table comes from immunoSEQ multiplex PCR, and its TCRdb copy is limited to in-frame clones, with some not included. This repertoire shows more than 95,000 clones, around 67% found once; its top ten account for roughly 3.3%. CDR3 length: 16 residues. V was pared by 0 bases and J by 3 bases, with 5 bases of the junction left unmatched. Germline assignment: CDR1 LNHDA and CDR2 SQIVND (reference sequence). Nominal health characterized the donors when sampled, though unrecorded immune exposures were likely. Sequenced input: PBMCs. The chain has TRBV19 and TRBJ2-3; 8 bases match TRBD2. The TCR originated in a woman aged 45-60 years in good health and CMV-seronegative. CDR3 coding DNA: TGTGCCAGTAGTATAGATCGGGAGGGAGTAACAGATACGCAGTATTTT. Residues: CASSIDREGVTDTQYF.